This TCR beta chain emerged from a study of shared clonotypes between healthy human individuals. PCR replicates performed on unsorted PBMC used around 310 ng DNA, 25,000 to 35,000 T cell genomes. Spread over ten immunoSEQ deep assay plates, unsorted PBMC DNA underwent sequencing. Profiling relied on immunoSEQ multiplex PCR, and the TCRdb table lists in-frame clones only, not all of them. The sample lists under 600,000 clones; roughly 79% were seen once. This clone was counted between two and nine times. Other nucleotide sequences in the sample specify the same CDR3. The donor population consisted of healthy HIV-negative adults with no recent acute infections or vaccinations. This CDR3 is 14 amino acids long. Germline CDR1 and CDR2: SGHRS and YFSETQ. V was trimmed by 0 bases and J by 2 bases, leaving 7 bases between them.

The chain uses TRBV5-1 and TRBJ2-3, with D possibly matching TRBD1 (5 bases). Sequences were obtained from PBMCs. This clonotype was sampled from a woman in her 40s in good health. Some clones in this sample may be carry-over from other donors' samples. The CDR3 DNA sequence: TGCGCCAGCAGCTTGGGACAGTCCACAGATACGCAGTATTTT. It specifies CASSLGQSTDTQYF.